These 5 T cell receptor beta chains came from one sample sequenced in a study of T-cell memory formation after mild COVID-19. TCRdb ran MiXCR on the 5' RACE reads and lists one entry per CDR3 protein. The repertoire includes over 150,000 distinct CDR3 sequences, over 20% of them detected once, and 23% sits in the top ten. Sequencing input: PBMCs or a T cell subset sorted from them (not recorded which). The receptors here all came from an adult woman who had mild COVID-19 (a few samples of this study predate the infection). Cell type and time point are not known.

This clonotype was seen more than once but under ten times. This chain joins TRBV9 and TRBJ2-7, with 10 bases aligning to TRBD2. This CDR3 region has 14 residues. Germline CDR1 SGDLS, CDR2 YYNGEE. After removal of 3 bases from V and 5 bases from J, the junction contained 5 bases not matched to a gene. Written as DNA, the CDR3 is TGTGCCAGCAGCGCTAGCGGGAGTGCTGACGAGCAGTACTTC. Its protein is CASSASGSADEQYF.

This chain links TRBV2 with TRBJ2-2; D not certain. CDR3 length: 11 residues. The germline V and J ends were trimmed by 7 bases and 2 bases, with 2 bases remaining between them. Germline-derived CDR1 and CDR2 are SNHLY and FYNNEI. This CDR3 is CASTNTGELFF. In DNA form, the CDR3 reads TGTGCCAGCACCAACACCGGGGAGCTGTTTTTT.

The V gene is TRBV12-3 or TRBV12-4, the J gene TRBJ2-5; D gene ambiguous. Deletions cut 6 bases from V and 2 bases from J, with 10 bases between. There are 13 residues in the CDR3. The CDR3 region has the DNA TGTGCCAGCAGCCGGGCCTATCAAGAGACCCAGTACTTC. Protein product: CASSRAYQETQYF.

The sample holds a few counts of this clonotype. The chain carries TRBV9 and TRBJ2-2, with TRBD2 as a possible D gene (6 bases). The ends were cut back, 4 bases at V and 3 bases at J, with 16 bases in the middle. The germline V gene has CDR1 SGDLS and CDR2 YYNGEE. CDR3 length: 16 residues. Written as DNA, the CDR3 is TGTGCCAGCAGCCCATCGGAGGGAGAGGACACCGGGGAGCTGTTTTTT. Its protein product is CASSPSEGEDTGELFF.

The chain carries TRBV5-6 and TRBJ2-7; 10 nucleotides align to TRBD1. V shed 4 bases and J 3 bases; nucleotides not matched to a gene: 4. CDR1 and CDR2 from the germline V gene are SGHDT and YYEEEE. This CDR3 region has 14 residues. The CDR3 sequence is CASSGTGELYEQYF. The CDR3 nucleotides read TGTGCCAGCAGCGGGACAGGGGAGCTCTACGAGCAGTACTTC.